These 23 T cell receptor beta chains were sequenced from one sample in a study of T cell repertoires in cytomegalovirus infection. Using its own MiXCR run on the reads, TCRdb lists one record per CDR3 protein. The sample holds roughly 300,000 distinct CDR3 sequences; around 9.5% are singletons and the top ten take over 3.5%. Sequencing was carried out using PBMCs. The receptors originated from a human donor in good health (CMV status not recorded). Some clones in this sample may be carry-over from other donors' samples.

This rearrangement joins TRBV4-2 to TRBJ1-1; no reliable D call. The germline V and J ends were trimmed by 0 bases and 6 bases, with 11 bases remaining between them. The CDR3 runs 14 residues. CDR1 and CDR2 from the germline V gene are LGHNA and YNFKEQ. The CDR3 is CASSQEVGTAEAFF. The CDR3 DNA sequence: TGTGCCAGCAGCCAAGAAGTGGGAACCGCTGAAGCTTTCTTT.

There are many counts of this clonotype. V gene TRBV11-2 combines with J gene TRBJ2-7, with D maybe TRBD2 (5 bases). Germline V gene sequence: CDR1 SGHAT, CDR2 FQNNGV. With 0 bases removed from V and 6 bases from J, the gap between germline ends came to 18 bases. This CDR3 comprises 16 residues. For the CDR3, the DNA is TGTGCCAGCAGCTTAGATTTCGGACTTGGGGATACCGAGCAGTACTTC. Its translation: CASSLDFGLGDTEQYF.

In this sample, this clonotype turned up many times. The chain has TRBV11-2 and TRBJ1-2; possible D gene TRBD1, 6 bases. The CDR3 length is 14 residues. Germline CDR1 SGHAT, CDR2 FQNNGV. The V and J ends lost 5 bases and 7 bases respectively, with 17 bases between them. The CDR3 DNA sequence: TGTGCCAGCAGCGGCAGGGCAGGGGTCGGTGGCTACACCTTC. It specifies CASSGRAGVGGYTF.

The rearrangement links TRBV20-1 to TRBJ1-5, with 8 bases that match TRBD1. Germline V lookup: CDR1 DFQATT, CDR2 SNEGSKA (reference sequence). The V segment lost 5 bases and the J segment 6 bases; nucleotides outside the gene matches: 12. The CDR3 runs 15 residues. CDR3 sequence (DNA): TGCAGTGCTGGGGTCACAGGGGGGGTGAGTCAGCCCCAGCATTTT. It is translated as CSAGVTGGVSQPQHF.

This clonotype was counted at least ten times. The V and J genes are TRBV7-2 and TRBJ2-7; D could derive from TRBD1 or TRBD2 (5 bases each). Germline V CDR1 and CDR2: SGHTA, FQGNSA. V shed 2 bases and J shed 3 bases, with 11 bases lying between them. The CDR3 is 14 residues long. The CDR3 coding sequence is TGTGCCAGCAGCTTATTAGCGAGGGGCTACGAGCAGTACTTC. Amino acids: CASSLLARGYEQYF.

V usage is TRBV9 and J usage is TRBJ2-1; TRBD1 or TRBD2 may be the D gene (5 bases each). CDR3 length: 15 residues. Deletions cut 3 bases from V and 2 bases from J, with 12 bases between. Germline assignment: CDR1 SGDLS and CDR2 YYNGEE. The CDR3 here is CASSAPGTPYNEQFF. The CDR3 DNA follows: TGTGCCAGCAGCGCACCCGGGACCCCCTACAATGAGCAGTTCTTC.

The chain uses TRBV29-1 and TRBJ2-7, with D tentatively TRBD1 (5 bases). Germline-derived CDR1 and CDR2 are SQVTM and ANQGSEA. The CDR3 runs to 13 residues. Trimming took off 0 bases at V and 2 bases at J, with 8 bases between the two ends. The DNA for the CDR3 is TGCAGCGTTGAAGAGGACAAGCCCTACGAGCAGTACTTC. Amino acids: CSVEEDKPYEQYF.

This clonotype was detected a few times. This sequence joins TRBV28 and TRBJ1-2; the D is unclear. V gave up 5 bases and J gave up 7 bases, with 20 bases separating them. The CDR3 spans 15 residues. Germline assignment: CDR1 MDHEN and CDR2 SYDVKM. The CDR3 spells CASSPPIVGGGGYTF. The CDR3 DNA reads as TGTGCCAGCAGTCCCCCCATTGTGGGAGGTGGTGGCTACACCTTC.

This clonotype was found many times. The V and J genes are TRBV2 and TRBJ2-2; TRBD1 is a possible D gene (6 bases). Germline assignment: CDR1 SNHLY and CDR2 FYNNEI. CDR3 length: 17 amino acids. V dropped 7 bases and J dropped 0 bases, with 18 bases sitting between them. The CDR3 spells CASTPLGAPSNTGELFF. The CDR3 bases are TGTGCCAGCACCCCTCTGGGGGCCCCGTCGAACACCGGGGAGCTGTTTTTT.

The chain is built from TRBV19 and TRBJ1-1; D call uncertain. Per the germline V gene, CDR1 is LNHDA and CDR2 is SQIVND (reference sequence). The V gene lost 1 base and the J gene lost 12 bases, with 15 bases spanning the gap. CDR3 length: 13 residues. This CDR3 reads CASSIGTVELSFF. In DNA form, the CDR3 reads TGTGCCAGTAGTATAGGGACGGTGGAGTTGTCTTTCTTT.

The rearrangement links TRBV12-3 or TRBV12-4 to TRBJ2-7; tentatively, D is TRBD2 (7 bases). V lost 6 bases and J 2 bases, leaving 14 bases between the germline ends. The CDR3 has 14 residues. CDR3 region: CASREVGGAYEQYF. The CDR3 DNA reads TGTGCCAGCAGGGAAGTAGGGGGGGCCTACGAGCAGTACTTC.

In its sample, this clonotype was seen many times. The gene calls are TRBV12-3 or TRBV12-4 and TRBJ2-3, with TRBD1 matching 9 bases. Trimming removed 3 bases from V and 4 bases from J; junction bases left unmatched: 2. The CDR3 has 14 amino acids. In DNA, the CDR3 is TGTGCCAGCAGTTTCGGGACAGGGTCAGATACGCAGTATTTT. This gives the protein CASSFGTGSDTQYF.

The chain is built from TRBV7-2 and TRBJ2-3; 8 bases agree with TRBD2. The CDR3 contains 18 residues. After removal of 1 base from V and 0 bases from J, the junction contained 9 bases not matched to a gene. Germline CDR1 reads SGHTA; CDR2 reads FQGNSA. Here the CDR3 DNA reads TGTGCCAGCAGCTTAGTGTCTCGGGCTAGCGGGAGCACAGATACGCAGTATTTT. It encodes CASSLVSRASGSTDTQYF.

The chain recombines TRBV7-2 with TRBJ1-1, with D unresolved. The V and J ends lost 7 bases and 1 base respectively, with 10 bases between them. This CDR3 comprises 13 residues. Germline V gene sequence: CDR1 SGHTA, CDR2 FQGNSA. The CDR3 sequence is CASNFKGNTEAFF. The DNA of the CDR3 is TGTGCCAGCAACTTTAAGGGGAACACTGAAGCTTTCTTT.

This clonotype was recorded at least ten times. The chain is built from TRBV7-3 and TRBJ1-2; TRBD1 agrees at 7 bases. Germline loops: CDR1 SGHTA, CDR2 FQGTGA. The V gene end was trimmed by 5 bases and the J gene end by 8 bases; junction bases not matched to a gene: 20. This CDR3 is built from 17 residues. CDR3 bases: TGTGCCAGCAGCCTAAGGGACAGCGTTAACCGGCTTGGGGGCTACACCTTC. Protein sequence: CASSLRDSVNRLGGYTF.

The gene calls are TRBV12-3 or TRBV12-4 and TRBJ2-1; 8 positions match TRBD2. The CDR3 runs 15 residues. J gave up 12 bases and V 2 bases, and 12 bases lay outside the gene matches. The CDR3 loop is CASSLSTSGGRAQFF. As DNA, the CDR3 is TGTGCCAGCAGTTTAAGTACCAGCGGGGGAAGGGCGCAGTTCTTC.

The V call is TRBV7-2, the J call TRBJ2-1; TRBD1 matches at 9 bases. The germline V gene encodes CDR1 SGHTA and CDR2 FQGNSA. J was trimmed by 9 bases and V by 5 bases; bases with no gene match: 8. CDR3 size: 14 residues. For the CDR3, the DNA is TGTGCCAGCAGCAAGGACAGGGGTGGGGGTGAGCAGTTCTTC. It translates to CASSKDRGGGEQFF.

This clonotype was recorded at least ten times. J is TRBJ2-2 and V is TRBV7-3; TRBD1 matches 7 bases. Unmatched junction bases numbered 6, after V lost 5 bases and J lost 0 bases. The length of the CDR3 is 16 residues. In germline, CDR1 is SGHTA, CDR2 FQGTGA. In DNA form, the CDR3 reads TGTGCCAGCAGCCCGAGAGGGGGCGCGAACACCGGGGAGCTGTTTTTT. This translates into CASSPRGGANTGELFF.

This clonotype was seen more than once but under ten times. V is TRBV7-6 and J is TRBJ2-3; D possibly uses TRBD1 or TRBD2 (5 bases each). With 4 bases removed from V and 0 bases from J, the gap between germline ends came to 20 bases. This CDR3 contains 18 residues. Germline lookup yields CDR1 SGHVS and CDR2 FNYEAQ. CDR3 in DNA: TGTGCCAGCAGCTCAACCCCCGGGACGGCTACTAGCACAGATACGCAGTATTTT. It is translated as CASSSTPGTATSTDTQYF.

This clonotype has ten or more counts. The chain links TRBV12-3 or TRBV12-4 to TRBJ2-1, with 7 bases lining up with TRBD1. V lost 5 bases to trimming and J lost 6 bases; unmatched junction nucleotides: 7. The CDR3 consists of 14 residues. As DNA, the CDR3 is TGTGCCAGCAGTGCGACGGGACAGACCAATGAGCAGTTCTTC. It encodes CASSATGQTNEQFF.

The genes are TRBV7-4 and TRBJ2-7; 8 bases are shared with TRBD1. In germline, CDR1 is SGHVT, CDR2 SQSDAQ. The V and J ends lost 5 bases and 3 bases, in that order; junction bases with no gene match: 6. The CDR3 runs 14 residues. Here the CDR3 reads CASSGGQARYEQYF. Here the CDR3 DNA reads TGTGCCAGCAGCGGGGGACAGGCGCGCTACGAGCAGTACTTC. The whole variable domain, filled in from reference TRBV7-4 and TRBJ2-7, reads GAGVSQSPRYKVAKRGRDVALRCDSISGHVTLYWYRQTLGQGSEVLTYSQSDAQRDKSGRPSGRFSAERPERSVSTLKIQRTEQGDSAVYLCASSGGQARYEQYFGPGTRLTVT.

This clonotype was picked up a small number of times. This CDR3 reads CASSQKRVSPAGEKLFF. Written as DNA, the CDR3 is TGTGCCAGCAGCCAGAAGCGGGTTTCGCCGGCTGGGGAAAAACTGTTTTTT. The chain has TRBV7-8 and TRBJ1-4; D remains unclear. Germline assignment: CDR1 SGHVS and CDR2 FQNEAQ. The CDR3 runs 17 residues. Trimming shortened V by 5 bases and J by 8 bases, and 24 bases separated the two germline ends.

A few counts support this clonotype. This chain connects TRBV12-3 or TRBV12-4 to TRBJ2-4, with 8 bases fitting TRBD1. V was pared by 5 bases and J by 1 base, with 10 bases of the junction left unmatched. The CDR3 is 17 residues long. DNA of the CDR3: TGTGCCAGCAGTCCGTTACAGGGGGTTTGGGCCAAAAACATTCAGTACTTC. Residues: CASSPLQGVWAKNIQYF.